This T cell receptor (beta chain) came from a study of long-term antiretroviral therapy in people with HIV (dated 2022 in TCRdb). Regarding the research as a whole: The earliest samples were collected roughly a decade before the 2015 WHO recommendation for immediate ART, at a time when ART was usually postponed until CD4 counts fell. A retrospective serial study tested whether changes in peripheral blood TRB repertoire composition and diversity were associated with ART initiation and durable HIV suppression. A total of under 250 cryopreserved PBMC samples were contributed to the cohort by 30 adults with confirmed HIV infection, with samples collected serially over a mean of approximately six years (range 1-12). Of the approximately 30 participants with HIV, eleven were female. No cross-contamination during QIAcube processing was shown when test extractions of a monoclonal T-cell line were performed alongside fewer than 40 polyclonal samples. The full study reports these points: Narrower CDR3 length ranges were observed in HIV repertoires than in controls, and an antigen-experienced repertoire with only a slight naive shift after ART was suggested by the network structure. The samples span the years 2004 to 2017, and the ART regimens used may be less effective than current regimens. Inferences about post-ART repertoire changes are limited because no data were available on ART adherence, viral resistance or therapy changes. Expanded TRB clones identified before ART initiation dominated the repertoire at all time points, although this dominance fluctuated and declined in many PLHIV after ART. Starting ART was linked to a significant rise in TRB diversity, yet even with long-term ART the diversity remained significantly lower than in transplant donor controls. Limited PBMC availability meant only the TCR beta chain was sequenced, without alpha chain pairing. Because pre-ART samples had limited cell numbers, unsorted PBMC were profiled rather than sorted CD4+ and CD8+ T cells.

Participants were included only if at least one PBMC sample before ART initiation and at least two post-ART samples were available. Every participant with HIV received treatment in the United States of America. Cryopreserved samples of about 0.95-11 million PBMC were thawed and washed before DNA extraction. At the time of the earliest PBMC sample, participants with HIV were aged between roughly 23 and 60 years. PBMC samples were contributed by each participant from 1-4 timepoints before ART initiation and 2-8 timepoints after ART initiation, with a median of 7 samples. For every participant, serial HIV viral load, CD4+ T-cell count, ART history and demographic data were obtained. Using a Qiagen kit on a QIAcube, genomic DNA was extracted from unsorted PBMC, with samples processed in batches of 12. This clone showed up just once. Its cognate antigen has yet to be identified. Per-nucleotide qualities are absent, and no much larger clonotype sits a single base away.

The germline V gene supplies CDR1 KGHSH and CDR2 LQKENI. Its CDR3 holds 14 amino acids, cysteine through phenylalanine. The retained sequence is limited to the CDR3, 42 bases, with the frame set at the first base. V loses 1 base of germline sequence and J loses 2 bases, and the interval between the two ends is 9 bases. Sequencing of the TRB variable region was done with the immunoSEQ hsTCRB v3.0 assay at survey level resolution. The target sequencing depth for TRB was about 40,000-55,000 T-cell genomes per sample. An Illumina MiSeq with a v3 150-cycle kit was used to sequence the pooled TRB libraries. For the original study's pipeline: Repertoire analysis was run in R within a reproducible Nextflow workflow that covered QC, data transformation and analysis. LymphoSeq2, an R package for exploring AIRR-Seq data, was used to implement the custom analyses. After excluding several samples that yielded fewer than 5000 total TRB sequences, 150 to 200 HIV repertoires remained for analysis. Among the 170 to 200 retained HIV repertoires, 59 were collected before ART initiation and 120 to 140 were collected after ART initiation. Repertoires were downsampled to 5000 TRB nucleotide sequences, and summary statistics were averaged over 100 downsampling iterations. Only TRB sequences with CDR3 regions of at least seven amino acids were retained for analysis. Diversity was assessed using a clonality score derived from Shannon entropy and using the Gini coefficient. In the repertoire networks, any two of the top 5000 CDR3 amino acid sequences were connected whenever the two sequences differed by an edit distance of one. Antigen specificity groups and MHC restriction were predicted for TRB CDR3 amino acid sequences with GLIPH2. CDR3 amino acid sequences were matched against VDJdb and McPAS-TCR to flag known CMV, EBV, HIV or tissue antigen associations. Pre-ART, post-ART and control groups were compared with Wilcoxon signed-rank tests and Holm-Bonferroni correction. This is the immuneACCESS table as TCRdb keeps it, with only in-frame sequences that have V and J called. A part of the clones is gone; compared with another copy, unresolved V genes explain less than half, and the rest is unexplained. From that table come the V and J calls and clone size; the DNA was used to work out D and trimming. The sample includes more than 35,000 clones, with about 95% observed a single time. The ten largest account for about 3% of the sample.

This TCR was recovered from a woman aged 45 to 65 with HIV. The chain uses TRBV18 and TRBJ2-7; a weak D assignment points to TRBD1 (5 bases agree). Sequenced material: unsorted PBMCs, taken 3.7 years after starting antiretroviral therapy. The bases are TGTGCCAGCTCACCACTTGGGGCCACCTACGAGCAGTACTTC. This codes for CASSPLGATYEQYF.